These T cell receptor beta chains were read from a single sample in a study of OX40 agonist ivuxolimab in advanced cancers. The assay was immunoSEQ multiplex PCR, and TCRdb's table has in-frame clones only and misses some. The data show around 100,000 clones, approximately 90% seen once. The sequences come from CD4+ or CD8+ T cells sorted from blood, collected in a trial of the OX40 agonist ivuxolimab. The receptors were gathered from an adult with an advanced solid tumor such as melanoma, head and neck, liver or kidney cancer. CDR3s leave out the opening cysteine and the closing phenylalanine or tryptophan. D genes are given only for firm matches.

v_call	d_call	j_call	cdr3_aa
TRBV10-3	.	TRBJ2-1	AISSLDYNEQF
TRBV7-9	TRBD1	TRBJ2-2	ASSLRQGDGELF
TRBV19	.	TRBJ2-7	ASSIARQGRKVEQY
TRBV7-2	.	TRBJ1-1	ASSLEGPNQTTEAF
TRBV4-3	TRBD2	TRBJ2-4	ASSRLAGGSTKNIQY
TRBV21-1	.	TRBJ2-7	ASSKGLGQANYEQY
TRBV5-1	.	TRBJ2-5	ASSLGRDASETQY
TRBV28	.	TRBJ1-5	ASSLGGQPQH
TRBV4-1	TRBD2	TRBJ2-5	ASSRKGRPSGNQETQY
TRBV15	.	TRBJ2-2	ATSRELANTGELF
TRBV7-2	TRBD2	TRBJ2-7	ASSLASAGGSSYEQY
TRBV5-1	TRBD2	TRBJ2-7	ASSLSGGRDEQY
TRBV6-5	TRBD2	TRBJ2-3	ASSYTSGSTDTQY
TRBV2	.	TRBJ2-5	ASSYRQIQETQY
TRBV13	TRBD2	TRBJ2-7	ASSRGRARGDEQY
TRBV11-1	.	TRBJ1-1	ASSLRARQAEAF
TRBV28	TRBD2	TRBJ2-1	ASSKSGSQYNEQF
TRBV9	.	TRBJ2-1	ASSVEGRGGNEQF
TRBV4-1	TRBD1	TRBJ1-3	ASSQDVRGYTIY
TRBV28	.	TRBJ2-1	ASSLSSRGTPGF
TRBV4-3	.	TRBJ1-2	ASSQDGLYGYT
TRBV5-1	.	TRBJ1-4	ASRLGEGGEKLF
TRBV7-6	TRBD2	TRBJ2-3	ASSPTALAGGLDTQY
TRBV9	.	TRBJ1-1	ASSVRGDTEAF
TRBV5-1	.	TRBJ2-4	ASSLDTGNRIQY
TRBV30	TRBD1	TRBJ1-4	AWSRGNEKLF
TRBV4-2	.	TRBJ1-2	ASSQGLNAYGYT
TRBV9	.	TRBJ1-3	ASSVGGGSGNTIY
TRBV27	TRBD2	TRBJ2-7	ASSPRWEERESYEQY
TRBV7-2	TRBD1	TRBJ2-5	ASRRRDRQQETQY
TRBV7-2	.	TRBJ2-7	ASSLAAQIAYEQY
TRBV28	.	TRBJ2-4	ASVAAAKNIQY
TRBV21-1	.	TRBJ2-3	ASSKIRQPPGTDTQY
TRBV4-2	.	TRBJ2-3	ASSSQTITDTQY
TRBV7-2	.	TRBJ1-1	ASSSPAYGGVMNTEAF
TRBV11-3	TRBD2	TRBJ2-1	ASSLTRERIGQF
TRBV11-2	.	TRBJ2-7	ASSPQRGEQY
TRBV28	.	TRBJ2-7	ASSSTGDRSYEQY
TRBV6-5	TRBD2	TRBJ2-2	ASSWTSGFTGELF
TRBV19	.	TRBJ2-5	ASSTRQETQY